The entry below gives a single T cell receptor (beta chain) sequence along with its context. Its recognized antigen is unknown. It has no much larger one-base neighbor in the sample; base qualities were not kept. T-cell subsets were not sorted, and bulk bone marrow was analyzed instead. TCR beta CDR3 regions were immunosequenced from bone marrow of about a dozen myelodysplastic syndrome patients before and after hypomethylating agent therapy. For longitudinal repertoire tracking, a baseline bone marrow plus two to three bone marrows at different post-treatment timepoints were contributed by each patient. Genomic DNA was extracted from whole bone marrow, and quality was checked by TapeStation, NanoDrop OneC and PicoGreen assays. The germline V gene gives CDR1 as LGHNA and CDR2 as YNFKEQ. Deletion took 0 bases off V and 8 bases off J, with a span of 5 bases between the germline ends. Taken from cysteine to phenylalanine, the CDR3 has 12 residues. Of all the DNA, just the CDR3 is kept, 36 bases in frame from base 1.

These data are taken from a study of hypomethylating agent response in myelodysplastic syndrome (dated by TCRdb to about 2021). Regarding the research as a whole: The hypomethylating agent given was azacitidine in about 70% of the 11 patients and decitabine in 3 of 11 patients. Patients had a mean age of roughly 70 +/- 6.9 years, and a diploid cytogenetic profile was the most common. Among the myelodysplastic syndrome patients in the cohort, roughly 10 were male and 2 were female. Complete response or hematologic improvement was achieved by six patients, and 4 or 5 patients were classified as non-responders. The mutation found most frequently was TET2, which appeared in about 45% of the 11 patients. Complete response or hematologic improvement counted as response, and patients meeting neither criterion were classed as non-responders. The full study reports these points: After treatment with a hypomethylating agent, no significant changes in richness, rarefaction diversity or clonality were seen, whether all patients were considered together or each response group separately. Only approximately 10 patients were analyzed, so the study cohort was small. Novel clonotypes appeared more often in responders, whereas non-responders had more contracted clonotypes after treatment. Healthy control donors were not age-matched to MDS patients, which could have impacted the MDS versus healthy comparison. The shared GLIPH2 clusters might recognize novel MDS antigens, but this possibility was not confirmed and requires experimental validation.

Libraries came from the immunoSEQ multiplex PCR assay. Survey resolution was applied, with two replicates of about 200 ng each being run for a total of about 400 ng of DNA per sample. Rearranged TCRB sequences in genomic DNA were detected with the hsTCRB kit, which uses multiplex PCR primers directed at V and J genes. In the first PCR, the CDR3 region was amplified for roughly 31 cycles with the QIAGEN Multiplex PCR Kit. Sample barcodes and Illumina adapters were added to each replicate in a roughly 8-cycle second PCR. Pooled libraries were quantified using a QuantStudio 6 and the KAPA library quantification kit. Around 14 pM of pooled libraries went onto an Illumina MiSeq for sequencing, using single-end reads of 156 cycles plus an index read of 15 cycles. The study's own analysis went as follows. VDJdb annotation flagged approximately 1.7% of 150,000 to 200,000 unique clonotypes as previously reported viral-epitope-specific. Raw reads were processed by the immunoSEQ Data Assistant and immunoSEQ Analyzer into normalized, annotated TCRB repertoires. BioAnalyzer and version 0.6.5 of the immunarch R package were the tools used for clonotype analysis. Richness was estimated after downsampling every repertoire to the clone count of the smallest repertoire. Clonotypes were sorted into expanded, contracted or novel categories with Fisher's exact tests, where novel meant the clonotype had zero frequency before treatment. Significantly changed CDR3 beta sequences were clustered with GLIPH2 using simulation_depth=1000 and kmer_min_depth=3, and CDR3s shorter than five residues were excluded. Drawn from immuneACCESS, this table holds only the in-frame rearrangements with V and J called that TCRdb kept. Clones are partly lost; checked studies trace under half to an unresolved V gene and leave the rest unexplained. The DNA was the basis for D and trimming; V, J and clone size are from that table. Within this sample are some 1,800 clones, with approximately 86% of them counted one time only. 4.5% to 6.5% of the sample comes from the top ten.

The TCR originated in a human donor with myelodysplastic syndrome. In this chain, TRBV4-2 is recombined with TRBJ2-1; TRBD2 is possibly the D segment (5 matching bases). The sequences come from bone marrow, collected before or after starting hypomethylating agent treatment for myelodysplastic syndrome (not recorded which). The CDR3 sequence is CASSQDSDEQFF. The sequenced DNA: TGTGCCAGCAGCCAAGATAGCGATGAGCAGTTCTTC.